In its sample, the clone carrying this TCR beta chain was seen a few times. The antigen remains unidentified. A read error is the likely source, as a far larger clone sits one nucleotide away. The data stem from a study of shared clonotypes between healthy human individuals. Study-level findings and limits: Sampling was confined to blood; repertoires within tissues likely differ.

The data were produced by immunoSEQ multiplex PCR, yet TCRdb's version contains in-frame clones alone and is incomplete. The table has a few hundred thousand clones, just over 75% seen once. Sequencing was carried out using PBMCs. The TCR comes from a woman aged 35 to 49 in good health. Some clones in this sample may be carry-over from other donors' samples.

The CDR3 bases are TGTGCCAGCAGTTACTCGCAGGTGACTTACGAGCAGTACTTC. This codes for CASSYSQVTYEQYF. The chain joins TRBV6-5 to TRBJ2-5; no clear D. The J call is doubtful: the DNA matches TRBJ2-7 better. The CDR3 runs 14 residues. From germline, CDR1 is MNHEY and CDR2 SVGAGI.